A selection of T cell receptor beta chains follows, all from one sample in a study of shared clonotypes between healthy human individuals. Here immunoSEQ multiplex PCR was the method, and the copy in TCRdb shows in-frame clones only, minus some. The sample lists about 2 million clones, about 95% occurring once. Sequenced material: naive CD8+ T cells sorted from blood. The receptors here all came from a man aged 18 to 30 in good health. The CDR3 runs from the conserved cysteine through the conserved F or W. A D gene is named only where the DNA matches it firmly. Some rows mark clone size as missing; the rest say once, few, many or name a class of expanded clone.

V gene: TRBV28; clone size: NA; J gene: TRBJ2-7; D gene: TRBD2; CDR3 protein: CASSPREDYEQYF; CDR3 DNA: TGTGCCAGCAGTCCCCGGGAGGACTACGAGCAGTACTTC
V gene: TRBV5-5; clone size: NA; J gene: TRBJ2-3; D gene: NA; CDR3 protein: CASSLGSRTDTQYF; CDR3 DNA: TGTGCCAGCAGCTTGGGGTCTAGGACAGATACGCAGTATTTT
V gene: TRBV6-4; clone size: once; J gene: TRBJ1-6; D gene: TRBD1; CDR3 protein: CASSPGQSYNSPLHF; CDR3 DNA: TGTGCCAGCAGTCCGGGACAGTCCTATAATTCACCCCTCCACTTT
V gene: TRBV7-2; clone size: once; J gene: TRBJ2-7; D gene: NA; CDR3 protein: CASSSASYEQYF; CDR3 DNA: TGTGCCAGCAGCTCCGCGTCTTACGAGCAGTACTTC
V gene: TRBV5-4; clone size: NA; J gene: TRBJ2-7; D gene: TRBD1; CDR3 protein: CASSRPGQGYYEQYF; CDR3 DNA: TGTGCCAGCAGCCGACCGGGACAGGGTTATTACGAGCAGTACTTC
V gene: TRBV5-1; clone size: few; J gene: TRBJ1-2; D gene: TRBD1; CDR3 protein: CASSYWTGPDGYTF; CDR3 DNA: TGCGCCAGCAGCTACTGGACAGGGCCGGACGGCTACACCTTC
V gene: TRBV14; clone size: NA; J gene: TRBJ1-2; D gene: TRBD1; CDR3 protein: CASSLDRAVYGYTF; CDR3 DNA: TGTGCCAGCAGCCTGGACAGGGCCGTCTATGGCTACACCTTC
V gene: TRBV5-4; clone size: once; J gene: TRBJ2-7; D gene: TRBD2; CDR3 protein: CASSLGLGEATYEQYF; CDR3 DNA: TGTGCCAGCAGCCTCGGACTAGGGGAGGCGACCTACGAGCAGTACTTC
V gene: TRBV4-3; clone size: NA; J gene: TRBJ2-7; D gene: TRBD2; CDR3 protein: CASSQEEQRGFYEQYF; CDR3 DNA: TGCGCCAGCAGCCAAGAGGAACAGCGGGGGTTCTACGAGCAGTACTTC
V gene: TRBV7-3; clone size: NA; J gene: TRBJ2-7; D gene: NA; CDR3 protein: CASSPSASGLSSYEQYF; CDR3 DNA: TGTGCCAGCAGCCCCTCAGCATCGGGGTTAAGCTCCTACGAGCAGTACTTC
V gene: TRBV27; clone size: NA; J gene: TRBJ2-1; D gene: TRBD2; CDR3 protein: CASSLLAGGPGSYNEQFF; CDR3 DNA: TGTGCCAGCAGTTTACTAGCGGGAGGGCCAGGGTCCTACAATGAGCAGTTCTTC
V gene: TRBV16; clone size: NA; J gene: TRBJ1-4; D gene: NA; CDR3 protein: CASSQSNLNEKLFF; CDR3 DNA: TGTGCCAGCAGCCAATCGAACCTTAATGAAAAACTGTTTTTT
V gene: TRBV6-4; clone size: NA; J gene: TRBJ2-3; D gene: NA; CDR3 protein: CASSVSGADTQYF; CDR3 DNA: TGTGCCAGCAGTGTTTCGGGTGCAGATACGCAGTATTTT
V gene: TRBV19; clone size: NA; J gene: TRBJ2-3; D gene: NA; CDR3 protein: CASSISASTDTQYF; CDR3 DNA: TGTGCCAGTAGTATATCAGCTAGCACAGATACGCAGTATTTT
V gene: TRBV10-3; clone size: NA; J gene: TRBJ1-3; D gene: NA; CDR3 protein: CAISEDVRRPGGNTIYF; CDR3 DNA: TGTGCCATCAGTGAGGATGTCAGACGGCCAGGGGGAAACACCATATATTTT
V gene: TRBV6-5; clone size: NA; J gene: TRBJ2-1; D gene: NA; CDR3 protein: CASSYGGSTYNEQFF; CDR3 DNA: TGTGCCAGCAGTTACGGTGGGAGCACCTACAATGAGCAGTTCTTC
V gene: TRBV7-7; clone size: NA; J gene: TRBJ2-3; D gene: NA; CDR3 protein: CASSPLLSTDTQYF; CDR3 DNA: TGTGCTAGCAGCCCCCTACTGAGTACTGATACGCAGTATTTT
V gene: TRBV5-6; clone size: NA; J gene: TRBJ2-7; D gene: NA; CDR3 protein: CASSLTNSYEQYF; CDR3 DNA: TGTGCCAGCAGCTTGACTAACTCCTACGAGCAGTACTTC